The clone carrying this T cell receptor beta chain was seen a single time. Its antigen is as yet unknown. Profiling relied on immunoSEQ multiplex PCR, and the TCRdb table lists in-frame clones only, not all of them. The sample consists of about 1,500,000 clones, about 96% of them appearing once. The record originates from a study of shared clonotypes between healthy human individuals. As for the study in general: Three men and a couple of women, aged 18 to 49, were donors.

Findings and caveats of the study: An anticipated effect of sequencing depth on clonotype sharing among donors was recognized.

Germline CDR1 and CDR2: SEHNR and FQNEAQ (reference sequence). V gave up 2 bases and J gave up 0 bases, with 13 bases separating them. The CDR3 is 17 residues long. The rearrangement joins TRBV7-9 to TRBJ2-2; possibly TRBD2 for D (7 bases). The TCR sequence derives from a man aged 30 to 39 in good health. Sequencing was carried out using naive CD4+ T cells sorted from blood. Noted subset: CD45RA+ positively selected. The DNA for the CDR3 is TGTGCCAGCAGCTTAACTTCGGGGGGCGCGAACACCGGGGAGCTGTTTTTT. It is translated as CASSLTSGGANTGELFF.